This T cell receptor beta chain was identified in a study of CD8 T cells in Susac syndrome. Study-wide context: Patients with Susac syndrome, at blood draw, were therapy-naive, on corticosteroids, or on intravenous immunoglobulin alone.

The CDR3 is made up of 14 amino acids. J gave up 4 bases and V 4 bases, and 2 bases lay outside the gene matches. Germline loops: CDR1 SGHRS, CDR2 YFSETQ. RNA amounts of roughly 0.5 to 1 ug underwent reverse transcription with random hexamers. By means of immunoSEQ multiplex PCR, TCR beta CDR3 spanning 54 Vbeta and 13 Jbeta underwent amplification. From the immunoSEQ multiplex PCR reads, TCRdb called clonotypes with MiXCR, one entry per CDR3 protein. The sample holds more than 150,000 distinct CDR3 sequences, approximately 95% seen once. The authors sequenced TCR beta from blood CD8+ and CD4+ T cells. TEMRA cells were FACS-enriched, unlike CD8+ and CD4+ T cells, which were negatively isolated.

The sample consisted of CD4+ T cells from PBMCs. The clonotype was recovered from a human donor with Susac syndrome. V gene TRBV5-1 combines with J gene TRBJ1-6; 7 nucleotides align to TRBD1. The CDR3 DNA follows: TGCGCCAGCAGCGTGGGACAGTATAATTCACCCCTCCACTTT. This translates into CASSVGQYNSPLHF.